This T cell receptor beta chain was identified in a study of T-cell memory formation after mild COVID-19. Study in general: TCR clusters largely stayed donor specific. Broader study findings: For second-wave clones that peaked at day 37, SARS-CoV-2 specificity went unverified.

MiXCR, applied by TCRdb to the 5' RACE reads, yields one record per CDR3 protein. The data contain roughly 300,000 distinct CDR3 sequences, approximately 14% of them singletons. This clonotype came up a few times. Its specificity is unknown. The receptor comes from a man aged 18 to 30 who had mild COVID-19 (a few samples of this study predate the infection). Cell type and time point are not known. The sequencing input was PBMCs or a T cell subset sorted from them (not recorded which).

CDR3 protein: CSVDRQGEGYTF. The CDR3 DNA is TGCAGCGTTGACCGACAGGGTGAAGGCTACACCTTC. V usage is TRBV29-1 and J usage is TRBJ1-2, with 7 bases that match TRBD1. V shed 3 bases and J 8 bases; nucleotides not matched to a gene: 6. The CDR3 length is 12 residues. Germline V gene data show CDR1 as SQVTM and CDR2 as ANQGSEA.